The next 14 T cell receptor beta chains were all read from a single sample in a study of early T cells in non-severe SARS-CoV-2 infection. TCRdb re-analysed the 5' RACE reads in MiXCR, keeping a single row per CDR3 protein. The profile shows roughly 100,000 distinct CDR3 sequences, approximately 15% of them singletons. Input material: whole blood. The receptors shown here come from an adult who was a healthcare worker with PCR-confirmed SARS-CoV-2 infection or an uninfected control (not recorded which).

Many counts were recorded for this clonotype. The rearrangement links TRBV28 to TRBJ1-5; unclear D gene. From germline, CDR1 is MDHEN and CDR2 SYDVKM. The CDR3 has 15 residues. V was shortened by 6 bases and J by 4 bases, with 16 bases between the two germline ends. The CDR3 protein is CASSPERRVNQPQHF. The CDR3 bases are TGTGCCAGCAGCCCCGAGAGGCGGGTAAATCAGCCCCAGCATTTT. Using reference TRBV28 and TRBJ1-5 for the parts outside the CDR3, the full variable domain is DVKVTQSSRYLVKRTGEKVFLECVQDMDHENMFWYRQDPGLGLRLIYFSYDVKMKEKGDIPEGYSVSREKKERFSLILESASTNQTSMYLCASSPERRVNQPQHFGDGTRLSIL.

The rearrangement links TRBV29-1 to TRBJ1-2; D gene unclear. Per the germline V gene, CDR1 is SQVTM and CDR2 is ANQGSEA. Trimming cost V 5 bases and J 4 bases, with 8 bases left between them. The CDR3 extends over 11 amino acids. CDR3 in amino acids: CSVHRGYGYTF. The CDR3 DNA follows: TGCAGCGTTCACAGAGGCTATGGCTACACCTTC.

This clonotype was seen a handful of times. The chain recombines TRBV12-3 or TRBV12-4 with TRBJ2-3; 7 positions agree with TRBD2. The CDR3 totals 16 residues. V lost 4 bases, J lost 0 bases, and 7 bases stayed unmatched. CDR3 in DNA: TGTGCCAGCAGTTCCGGGGGGAGTCGGAGCACAGATACGCAGTATTTT. Its protein product is CASSSGGSRSTDTQYF.

This clonotype came up a few times. The chain joins TRBV6-1 to TRBJ2-7; no definite D call. CDR3 length equals 14 residues. Germline CDR1 and CDR2: MNHNS and SASEGT. V lost 0 bases, J lost 3 bases, and 9 bases lay in between. CDR3 region: CASSEAVGIYEQYF. CDR3 nucleotide sequence: TGTGCCAGCAGTGAAGCAGTTGGGATCTACGAGCAGTACTTC.

V and J are TRBV7-2 and TRBJ1-6; 7 nucleotides match TRBD1. Germline V lookup: CDR1 SGHTA, CDR2 FQGNSA. The CDR3 spans 16 residues. Germline trimming cut 4 bases from V and 0 bases from J; bases unmatched to any gene: 3. The CDR3 spells CASSSGGSSYNSPLHF. CDR3 in DNA: TGTGCCAGCAGCTCAGGGGGGAGCTCCTATAATTCACCCCTCCACTTT.

This clonotype was detected a few times. The chain employs TRBV20-1 and TRBJ1-4; 8 bases agree with TRBD1. V shed 5 bases and J 7 bases; nucleotides not matched to a gene: 6. The germline CDR1 and CDR2 sequences are DFQATT and SNEGSKA (reference sequence). The CDR3 is 13 amino acids. CDR3 sequence reads: CSASTGGSEKLFF. CDR3 sequence (DNA): TGCAGTGCTTCAACAGGGGGATCTGAAAAACTGTTTTTT.

This clonotype came up many times. This chain uses TRBV29-1 with TRBJ1-1; D gene unclear. This CDR3 is 15 amino acids long. V lost 1 base to trimming and J lost 0 bases, with 12 bases between them. In germline, CDR1 is SQVTM, CDR2 ANQGSEA. CDR3 in amino acids: CSVEGVGGLNTEAFF. CDR3 DNA sequence: TGCAGCGTTGAAGGAGTAGGTGGTTTGAACACTGAAGCTTTCTTT.

The table lists this clonotype with a few counts. The chain has TRBV30 and TRBJ1-2; D is uncertain. The CDR3 is 14 residues long. Deletions cut 1 base from V and 11 bases from J, with 20 bases between. From germline, CDR1 is GTSNPN and CDR2 SVGIG (reference sequence). The CDR3 DNA reads TGTGCCTGGAGTGAGGGCTGGGCAGAGGACCTTTACACCTTC. This gives the protein CAWSEGWAEDLYTF.

J is TRBJ1-1 and V is TRBV20-1; 7 positions agree with TRBD1. CDR1 and CDR2 from the germline V gene are DFQATT and SNEGSKA (reference sequence). V trimming: 5 bases; J trimming: 0 bases; junction bases outside the gene matches: 6. This CDR3 contains 14 residues. The chain's CDR3 is CSAGRDSLNTEAFF. The CDR3 DNA is TGCAGTGCTGGCCGGGACAGCCTGAACACTGAAGCTTTCTTT.

The chain carries TRBV29-1 and TRBJ2-1; D gene unclear. The V gene lost 5 bases and the J gene lost 10 bases, with 12 bases spanning the gap. In germline, CDR1 is SQVTM, CDR2 ANQGSEA. The CDR3 sequence is 11 residues long. The CDR3 spells CSVPQLIEQFF. CDR3 coding DNA: TGCAGCGTTCCACAACTAATAGAGCAGTTCTTC.

This clonotype occurred a few times. The V call is TRBV6-5, the J call TRBJ1-2, with D tentatively TRBD1 (6 bases). This CDR3 contains 14 residues. Germline CDR1 reads MNHEY; CDR2 reads SVGAGI. Trimming cost V 2 bases and J 3 bases, with 10 bases left between them. Here the CDR3 reads CASSYGGPDYGYTF. CDR3 sequence (DNA): TGTGCCAGCAGTTACGGGGGGCCTGACTATGGCTACACCTTC.

Only a few counts were recorded for this clonotype. V and J are TRBV12-3 or TRBV12-4 and TRBJ1-2; D is perhaps TRBD1 (6 bases). The CDR3 is 15 amino acids. Trimming took off 7 bases at V and 2 bases at J, with 17 bases between the two ends. The CDR3 DNA is TGTGCCAGCATCCCTGGGGGCAGACTGAACTATGGCTACACCTTC. Protein: CASIPGGRLNYGYTF.

This clonotype was recorded a few times. Written as DNA, the CDR3 is TGTGCCAGCAGCTTAGGAGGACAGGGATATACGCAGTATTTT. Amino acid sequence: CASSLGGQGYTQYF. The chain has TRBV7-9 and TRBJ2-3, with 8 bases lining up with TRBD1. Germline CDR1 and CDR2: SEHNR and FQNEAQ (reference sequence). Trimming removed 1 base from V and 7 bases from J; junction bases left unmatched: 4. This CDR3 is built from 14 residues.

The V call is TRBV20-1, the J call TRBJ2-7; the D gene is possibly TRBD2 (5 bases). In germline, CDR1 is DFQATT, CDR2 SNEGSKA (reference sequence). V shed 0 bases and J shed 5 bases, with 14 bases lying between them. The CDR3 runs to 14 residues. CDR3 protein: CSARDLAGLHEQYF. In nucleotides, the CDR3 is TGCAGTGCTAGAGATTTGGCGGGTCTCCACGAGCAGTACTTC.